The clone carrying this T cell receptor (beta chain) turned up a few times. Its target is unknown. The entry originates in a study of blood T cells in healthy people across ages. Donors each provided ten milliliters of peripheral blood. This CDR3 is 17 amino acids long. From germline, CDR1 is MNHEY and CDR2 SVGEGT. Primers used in a second PCR of about 6 to 11 cycles were a sample-barcoded 5' primer and a J-beta primer mix. A tag from a template-switch adaptor with 12 random nucleotides marked each cDNA molecule. TCRdb used MiXCR to reprocess the 5' RACE reads, holding one entry per CDR3 protein. Here the sample spans roughly 2 million distinct CDR3 sequences, 49% being singletons. General study findings and limits: Any conclusive comparison of naive versus antigen-experienced cells was prevented by using unsorted PBMCs. Calculation of diversity from one million T cells yielded estimates considered to be underestimates.

Sequencing was done on a sample of blood. The chain uses TRBV6-2 or TRBV6-3 and TRBJ2-1, with D possibly TRBD1 on 5 matching bases. Near its end, the DNA agrees better with TRBJ2-7, so the J call may be wrong. This clonotype was obtained from a woman in her thirties or forties in good health. CDR3 in amino acids: CASSYTAGKSSYNEQYF. The DNA of the CDR3 is TGTGCCAGCAGTTACACGGCAGGGAAAAGCTCCTACAATGAGCAGTACTTC.